A selection of T cell receptor beta chains follows, all from one sample in a study of T cell responses to AZD1222 COVID-19 vaccine. Sequenced by immunoSEQ multiplex PCR; TCRdb stores in-frame clones only, minus some. In the table there are 120,000 to 150,000 clones, about 90% of which are singletons. This sample comprised peripheral blood, obtained 28 days after the second AZD1222 dose. These receptors originate from an adult who received the AZD1222 COVID-19 vaccine. The CDR3 runs from the conserved cysteine through the conserved F or W. D genes are given only for firm matches. Some rows mark clone size as missing; the rest say once, few, many or name a class of expanded clone.

J | size | D | V | CDR3 | DNA
TRBJ2-1 | . | TRBD2 | TRBV24-1 | CATSDSLAGYVGGEQFF | TGTGCCACCAGTGACTCACTAGCGGGGTACGTGGGCGGTGAGCAGTTCTTC
TRBJ1-1 | . | TRBD1 | TRBV6-5 | CASSVTGVNTEAFF | TGTGCCAGCAGCGTAACAGGGGTGAACACTGAAGCTTTCTTT
TRBJ2-7 | . | . | TRBV4-1 | CASSDRPGTVNF | TGCGCCAGCTCCGATAGGCCCGGGACGGTGAACTTC
TRBJ1-5 | . | . | TRBV9 | CASSSGGLGNQPQHF | TGTGCCAGCAGTTCGGGGGGGCTCGGCAATCAGCCCCAGCATTTT
TRBJ2-1 | . | . | TRBV11-2 | CASSLDTAYNEQFF | TGTGCCAGCAGCTTAGATACAGCCTACAATGAGCAGTTCTTC
TRBJ2-7 | . | . | TRBV6-5 | CASSHPATHEQYF | TGTGCCAGCAGCCACCCAGCGACCCACGAGCAGTACTTC
TRBJ1-2 | . | . | TRBV2 | CASSDFSRSVDYGYTF | TGTGCCAGCAGTGATTTTTCTAGGTCCGTCGACTATGGCTACACCTTC
TRBJ1-1 | . | . | TRBV6-5 | CASSTHRTEAFF | TGTGCCAGCAGTACCCACAGGACTGAAGCTTTCTTT
TRBJ1-5 | . | TRBD1 | TRBV19 | CASSMTGSNQPQHF | TGTGCCAGTAGTATGACAGGGAGCAATCAGCCCCAGCATTTT
TRBJ2-5 | . | TRBD1 | TRBV5-1 | CASSLGTGKGETQYF | TGCGCCAGCAGCTTGGGGACAGGGAAAGGAGAGACCCAGTACTTC
TRBJ2-3 | . | . | TRBV3-1/TRBV3-2 | CASSQFSTSYF | TGTGCCAGCAGCCAATTCAGCACTAGCTATTTT
TRBJ1-2 | . | . | TRBV14 | CASSQDRGGYTF | TGTGCCAGCAGCCAAGATAGGGGTGGCTACACCTTC
TRBJ1-1 | once | TRBD1 | TRBV5-6 | CASSLGQGTTEAFF | TGTGCCAGCAGCCTCGGACAGGGGACCACTGAAGCTTTCTTT
TRBJ1-6 | . | . | TRBV9 | CASSVGANSPLHF | TGTGCCAGCAGCGTAGGTGCAAATTCACCCCTCCACTTT
TRBJ2-7 | . | TRBD1 | TRBV27 | CASRGTGAEQYF | TGTGCCAGCAGGGGGACAGGAGCTGAGCAGTACTTC
TRBJ1-3 | . | . | TRBV30 | CAWMGGAGNTIYF | TGTGCCTGGATGGGGGGGGCTGGAAACACCATATATTTT
TRBJ1-1 | . | . | TRBV2 | CASSEAFWNTEAFF | TGTGCCAGCAGTGAAGCCTTTTGGAACACTGAAGCTTTCTTT
TRBJ1-5 | . | . | TRBV6-2/TRBV6-3 | CASSITVLDPRAYSNQPQHF | TGTGCCAGCAGCATTACAGTACTTGACCCCCGTGCTTATAGCAATCAGCCCCAGCATTTT
TRBJ2-7 | . | . | TRBV7-2 | CASSLSRTYEQYF | TGTGCCAGCAGCCTCAGTAGAACCTACGAGCAGTACTTC
TRBJ1-2 | once | . | TRBV27 | CASSPAPTNFYGYTF | TGTGCCAGCAGTCCCGCCCCGACCAACTTCTATGGCTACACCTTC
TRBJ1-3 | . | . | TRBV9 | CASSPWTNTIYF | TGTGCCAGCAGCCCATGGACGAACACCATATATTTT
TRBJ1-6 | . | . | TRBV30 | CAWSVRESSYNSPLHF | TGTGCCTGGAGTGTACGAGAAAGCTCCTATAATTCACCCCTCCACTTT
TRBJ1-4 | once | TRBD1 | TRBV7-9 | CASRPKDRGFRVNEKLFF | TGTGCCAGCAGACCTAAGGACAGGGGGTTTCGTGTTAATGAAAAACTGTTTTTT
TRBJ1-2 | . | . | TRBV18 | CASSPRERGNYGYTF | TGTGCCAGCTCACCAAGGGAGAGGGGTAACTATGGCTACACCTTC
TRBJ2-3 | . | TRBD2 | TRBV4-1 | CASSHVSGRYADTQYF | TGCGCCAGCAGCCATGTTAGCGGGAGGTATGCAGATACGCAGTATTTT
TRBJ1-4 | once | . | TRBV28 | CASSTRHLSGEKLFF | TGTGCCAGCAGTACTCGACACCTCTCGGGGGAAAAACTGTTTTTT
TRBJ2-1 | . | TRBD2 | TRBV19 | CASRKGTSSYNEQFF | TGTGCCAGTAGGAAAGGGACTAGCTCTTACAATGAGCAGTTCTTC
TRBJ1-1 | once | . | TRBV27 | CASRIDRNTEAFF | TGTGCCAGCAGAATAGACCGAAACACTGAAGCTTTCTTT
TRBJ2-3 | . | TRBD1 | TRBV19 | CATSIAPIGTAEWGTDTQYF | TGTGCCACTTCCATAGCCCCCATCGGGACAGCGGAATGGGGCACAGATACGCAGTATTTT
TRBJ1-2 | few | TRBD1 | TRBV9 | CASSVEGTGVGNGYTF | TGTGCCAGCAGCGTAGAAGGGACAGGGGTTGGAAATGGCTACACCTTC
TRBJ1-1 | . | . | TRBV7-3 | CASSLLPGTEAFF | TGTGCCAGCAGCTTACTTCCGGGGACTGAAGCTTTCTTT
TRBJ2-5 | . | . | TRBV15 | CATSSTRVAQYF | TGTGCCACCAGCAGCACCAGGGTCGCCCAGTACTTC